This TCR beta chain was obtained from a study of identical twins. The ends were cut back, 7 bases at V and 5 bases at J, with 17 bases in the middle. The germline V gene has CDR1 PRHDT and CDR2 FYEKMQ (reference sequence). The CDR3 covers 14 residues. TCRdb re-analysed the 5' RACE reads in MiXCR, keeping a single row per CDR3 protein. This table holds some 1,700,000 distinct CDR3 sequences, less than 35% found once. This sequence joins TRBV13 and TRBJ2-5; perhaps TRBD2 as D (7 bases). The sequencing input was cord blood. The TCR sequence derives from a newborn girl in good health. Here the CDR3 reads CASTLGGAGETQYF. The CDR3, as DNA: TGTGCCAGCACCCTAGGGGGGGCTGGGGAGACCCAGTACTTC. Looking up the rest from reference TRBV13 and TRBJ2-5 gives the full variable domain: AAGVIQSPRHLIKEKRETATLKCYPIPRHDTVYWYQQGPGQDPQFLISFYEKMQSDKGSIPDRFSAQQFSDYHSELNMSSLELGDSALYFCASTLGGAGETQYFGPGTRLLVL.